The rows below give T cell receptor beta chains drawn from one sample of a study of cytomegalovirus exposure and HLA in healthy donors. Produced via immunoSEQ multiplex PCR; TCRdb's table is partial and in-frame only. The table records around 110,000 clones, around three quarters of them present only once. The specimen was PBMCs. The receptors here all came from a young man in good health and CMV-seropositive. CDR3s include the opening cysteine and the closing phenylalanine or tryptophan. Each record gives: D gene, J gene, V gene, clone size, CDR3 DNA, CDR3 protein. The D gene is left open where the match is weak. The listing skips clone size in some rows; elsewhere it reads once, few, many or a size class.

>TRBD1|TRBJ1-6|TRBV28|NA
TGTGCCAGCAGTTCCCCATTGACAGGGAGTATGGATTCACCCCTCCACTTT
CASSSPLTGSMDSPLHF
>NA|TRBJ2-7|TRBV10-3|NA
TGTGCCATCAGTGAGTCAGGAGGACTGAAAACCTACGAGCAGTACTTC
CAISESGGLKTYEQYF
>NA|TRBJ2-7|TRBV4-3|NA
TGCGCCAGCAGCCAAGACGTGCCTGCCGGCGGCCACGAGCAGTACTTC
CASSQDVPAGGHEQYF
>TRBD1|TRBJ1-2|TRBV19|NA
TGTGCCAGTAGTTCAGCGAGGGACAGGGGCAACTATGGCTACACCTTC
CASSSARDRGNYGYTF
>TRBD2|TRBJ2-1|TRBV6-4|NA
TGTGCCAGCAGTCCACTAGCGGGAGACTACAATGAGCAGTTCTTC
CASSPLAGDYNEQFF
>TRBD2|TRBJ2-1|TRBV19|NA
TGTGCCAGTAGCATTAGCGGGTACCCCTACAATGAGCAGTTCTTC
CASSISGYPYNEQFF
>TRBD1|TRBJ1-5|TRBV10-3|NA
TGTGCCATCAGTATAACAGGGGTGGGAGACCAGCCCCAGCATTTT
CAISITGVGDQPQHF
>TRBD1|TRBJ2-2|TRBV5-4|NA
TGTGCCAGCAGCTTGGGAGGGGGCTGGGTGAACACCGGGGAGCTGTTTTTT
CASSLGGGWVNTGELFF
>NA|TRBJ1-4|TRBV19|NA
TGTGCCAGTAGTATGGACGGGACAACTAATGAAAAACTGTTTTTT
CASSMDGTTNEKLFF
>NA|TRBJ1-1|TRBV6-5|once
TGTGCCAGCAGAAGAGCGGGGGCGGGGGAAGAAGCTTTCTTT
CASRRAGAGEEAFF
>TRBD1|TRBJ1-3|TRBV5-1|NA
TGCGCCAGCAGCTTGGTGACGGGACAGGCCTCTGGAAACACCATATATTTT
CASSLVTGQASGNTIYF
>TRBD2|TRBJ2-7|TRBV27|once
TGTGCCAGCAGGATCGGGACTAGCGGTACCTACGAGCAGTACTTC
CASRIGTSGTYEQYF
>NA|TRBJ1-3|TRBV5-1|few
TGCGCCAGCAGCTTGGCTGGGGGGGGTGATGGAAACACCATATATTTT
CASSLAGGGDGNTIYF
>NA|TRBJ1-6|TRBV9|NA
TGTGCCAGCAGCAACCTCGCACAGTGGGCTGTTAATTCACCCCTCCACTTT
CASSNLAQWAVNSPLHF
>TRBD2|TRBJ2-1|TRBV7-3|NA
TGTGCCAGCAGCTTACTAGCGGGAGCTGCGGGTGATGAGCAGTTCTTC
CASSLLAGAAGDEQFF
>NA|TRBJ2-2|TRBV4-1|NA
TGCGCCAGCAGCCAAGATATAGAGGTAGCGGTTGCCACCGGGGAGCTGTTTTTT
CASSQDIEVAVATGELFF
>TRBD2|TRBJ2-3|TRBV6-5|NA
TGTGCCAGCAGCCTAGCGGGAGATGAAGATACGCAGTATTTT
CASSLAGDEDTQYF
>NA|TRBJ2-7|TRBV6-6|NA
TGTGCCAGCAGTTACTCGGAGGGGGGGGGCGAGCAGTACTTC
CASSYSEGGGEQYF
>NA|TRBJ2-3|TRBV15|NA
TGTGCCACCAGCACTAGGGGATCCGCAGATACGCAGTATTTT
CATSTRGSADTQYF
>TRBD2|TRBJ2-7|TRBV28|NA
TGTGCCAGCAATTTATTCACTAGCGGGAGGGGGGACGAGCAGTACTTC
CASNLFTSGRGDEQYF
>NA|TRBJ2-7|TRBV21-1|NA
TGTGCCAGCAGCAAATTGGGGGCTGGCGGAGCCGGGGAGCAGTACTTC
CASSKLGAGGAGEQYF
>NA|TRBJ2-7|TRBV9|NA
TGTGCCAGCAGCGTCTCTAGCGCCTCCTACGAGCAGTACTTC
CASSVSSASYEQYF
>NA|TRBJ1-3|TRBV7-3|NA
TGTGCCAGCAGCCAGGGTAGAGGAAACACCATATATTTT
CASSQGRGNTIYF
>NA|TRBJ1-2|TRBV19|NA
TGTGCCAGTAGTAGGACGGCCGGAGGCTATGGCTACACCTTC
CASSRTAGGYGYTF
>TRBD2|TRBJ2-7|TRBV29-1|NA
TGCAGCGTTGTGCGACTAGCGGGGTCCTACGAGCAGTACTTC
CSVVRLAGSYEQYF
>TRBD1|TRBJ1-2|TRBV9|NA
TGTGCCAGCAGCCCTAAACTCGCCCCGACCCCGGGACAGGGGTCCTATGGCTACACCTTC
CASSPKLAPTPGQGSYGYTF
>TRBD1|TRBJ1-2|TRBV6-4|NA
TGTGCCAGCAGTTCTGAAGCGGGACAGGGATATGGCTACACCTTC
CASSSEAGQGYGYTF
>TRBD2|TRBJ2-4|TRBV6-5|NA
TGTGCCAGAATCGGACTAGCGAACAGTCAGTACTTC
CARIGLANSQYF
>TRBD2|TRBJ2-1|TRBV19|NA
TGTGCCAGTAGTATATGGGGCGGGAGTCTCTCCTACAATGAGCAGTTCTTC
CASSIWGGSLSYNEQFF
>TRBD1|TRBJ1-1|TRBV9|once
TGTGCCAGCAGCAGGAACAGGGGGCGGACTGAAGCTTTCTTT
CASSRNRGRTEAFF
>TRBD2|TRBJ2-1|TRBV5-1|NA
TGCGCCAGCAGCTTTACAGCGGGACTATACAATGAGCAGTTCTTC
CASSFTAGLYNEQFF
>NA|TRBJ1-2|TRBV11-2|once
TGTGCCAGCAGCTTAGACAGTTTATGGGGCACGAGCTATGGCTACACCTTC
CASSLDSLWGTSYGYTF
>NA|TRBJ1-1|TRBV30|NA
TGTGCCTGGAGTGTAGGGGGAGAAGCTTTCTTT
CAWSVGGEAFF